Listed below are T cell receptor beta chains from one sample, sequenced in a study of blood T cell repertoires in COVID-19. The method was immunoSEQ multiplex PCR; TCRdb's version includes in-frame clones alone and lacks a portion of them. The sample holds about 140,000 clones, over 65% seen once. The sequenced sample was peripheral blood. The receptors originated from a man in his fifties with acute or convalescent COVID-19. Each CDR3 is given with its conserved first and last residue. Fields, in order: V gene, D gene, J gene, clone size, CDR3 DNA, CDR3 protein. A D gene is named only where the DNA matches it firmly. For some rows the clone size is stated as once, few or many, or as a class when expanded; others skip it.

V gene: TRBV19; D gene: .; J gene: TRBJ2-3; clone size: .; CDR3 DNA: TGTGCCAGTAGTCTCTGGACAGGCACAGATACGCAGTATTTT; CDR3 protein: CASSLWTGTDTQYF
V gene: TRBV11-2; D gene: .; J gene: TRBJ1-1; clone size: .; CDR3 DNA: TGTGCCAGCAGCTTAGGCGTGAACACTGAAGCTTTCTTT; CDR3 protein: CASSLGVNTEAFF
V gene: TRBV4-2; D gene: .; J gene: TRBJ2-2; clone size: .; CDR3 DNA: TGTGCCAGCAGCCACGGGGCGAACACCGGGGAGCTGTTTTTT; CDR3 protein: CASSHGANTGELFF
V gene: TRBV3-1/TRBV3-2; D gene: .; J gene: TRBJ1-2; clone size: .; CDR3 DNA: TGTGCCAGCAGCCGAGACGGGAGCGACAAGAACTATGGCTACACCTTC; CDR3 protein: CASSRDGSDKNYGYTF
V gene: TRBV30; D gene: TRBD2; J gene: TRBJ2-2; clone size: .; CDR3 DNA: TGTGCCTGGAGTGTACGGGCGGGGGTATACACCGGGGAGCTGTTTTTT; CDR3 protein: CAWSVRAGVYTGELFF
V gene: TRBV29-1; D gene: .; J gene: TRBJ2-5; clone size: .; CDR3 DNA: TGCAGCGTCCGAAGGCAGGGAGGTGAGACCCAGTACTTC; CDR3 protein: CSVRRQGGETQYF
V gene: TRBV3-1/TRBV3-2; D gene: .; J gene: TRBJ1-2; clone size: once; CDR3 DNA: TGTGCCAGCAGCCAAGGGCTCGTTGGCTACACCTTC; CDR3 protein: CASSQGLVGYTF
V gene: TRBV6-4; D gene: .; J gene: TRBJ1-4; clone size: .; CDR3 DNA: TGTGCCAGCAGTGACGAGGGATCAAAACTGTTTTTT; CDR3 protein: CASSDEGSKLFF
V gene: TRBV24-1; D gene: TRBD2; J gene: TRBJ2-1; clone size: .; CDR3 DNA: TGTGCCGTCGCGGGAGACTCCTACAATGAGCAGTTCTTC; CDR3 protein: CAVAGDSYNEQFF
V gene: TRBV30; D gene: .; J gene: TRBJ1-5; clone size: .; CDR3 DNA: TGTGCCTGGTCCCAGGGCAGGGTTGGTCAGCCCCAGCATTTT; CDR3 protein: CAWSQGRVGQPQHF
V gene: TRBV5-1; D gene: TRBD1; J gene: TRBJ1-2; clone size: once; CDR3 DNA: TGCGCCAGCAGCCCGTCCGGGACAGTTAACTATGGCTACACCTTC; CDR3 protein: CASSPSGTVNYGYTF
V gene: TRBV5-1; D gene: TRBD1; J gene: TRBJ2-2; clone size: .; CDR3 DNA: TGCGCCAGCAGCCAGGGACAGGGGGCGGACACCGGGGAGCTGTTTTTT; CDR3 protein: CASSQGQGADTGELFF
V gene: TRBV5-4; D gene: .; J gene: TRBJ2-7; clone size: .; CDR3 DNA: TGTGCCAGCAGCTTGACCGACCGAGCGGGCGAGCAGTACTTC; CDR3 protein: CASSLTDRAGEQYF
V gene: TRBV7-9; D gene: TRBD2; J gene: TRBJ2-7; clone size: .; CDR3 DNA: TGTGCCAGCAGCCGGACTAGCGGGGGTAACGAGCAGTACTTC; CDR3 protein: CASSRTSGGNEQYF
V gene: TRBV6-6; D gene: TRBD2; J gene: TRBJ2-1; clone size: .; CDR3 DNA: TGTGCCAGCAGTTACCAGAGCGGGGGGATCTACAATGAGCAGTTCTTC; CDR3 protein: CASSYQSGGIYNEQFF
V gene: TRBV7-2; D gene: .; J gene: TRBJ1-5; clone size: .; CDR3 DNA: TGTGCCAGCAGCTTTTCAGGGGTGGGCAATCAGCCCCAGCATTTT; CDR3 protein: CASSFSGVGNQPQHF
V gene: TRBV6-5; D gene: .; J gene: TRBJ1-2; clone size: .; CDR3 DNA: TGTGCCAGCAGTTACACGACAGAACATAACTATGGCTACACCTTC; CDR3 protein: CASSYTTEHNYGYTF
V gene: TRBV5-4; D gene: TRBD2; J gene: TRBJ2-5; clone size: .; CDR3 DNA: TGTGCCAGCAGCCCTGGGACTAGCGGGGAGTACCAAGAGACCCAGTACTTC; CDR3 protein: CASSPGTSGEYQETQYF
V gene: TRBV5-1; D gene: .; J gene: TRBJ2-7; clone size: .; CDR3 DNA: TGCGCCAGCAGCTTGCGGGACTCCTCCTACGAGCAGTACTTC; CDR3 protein: CASSLRDSSYEQYF
V gene: TRBV19; D gene: TRBD1; J gene: TRBJ2-2; clone size: .; CDR3 DNA: TGTGCCAGTAGTACCGACAGGGGAACCGGGGAGCTGTTTTTT; CDR3 protein: CASSTDRGTGELFF
V gene: TRBV5-1; D gene: TRBD1; J gene: TRBJ1-4; clone size: .; CDR3 DNA: TGCGCCAGCAGCAACGGGACAGGGGGCGCGGGACTGTTTTTT; CDR3 protein: CASSNGTGGAGLFF
V gene: TRBV19; D gene: .; J gene: TRBJ2-1; clone size: .; CDR3 DNA: TGTGCCAGTAGTATCAGACAGGTATCCTACAATGAGCAGTTCTTC; CDR3 protein: CASSIRQVSYNEQFF
V gene: TRBV27; D gene: .; J gene: TRBJ2-2; clone size: .; CDR3 DNA: TGTGCCAGCAGTTTTACAGGGTTAACCGGGGAGCTGTTTTTT; CDR3 protein: CASSFTGLTGELFF
V gene: TRBV10-1; D gene: .; J gene: TRBJ1-2; clone size: .; CDR3 DNA: TGCGCCTCCCAAATCCCGGGGGGAAAAGGCTACACCTTC; CDR3 protein: CASQIPGGKGYTF
V gene: TRBV6-1; D gene: TRBD1; J gene: TRBJ1-2; clone size: .; CDR3 DNA: TGTGCCAGCAGTGATAGGGACAGGGGAAACTATGGCTACACCTTC; CDR3 protein: CASSDRDRGNYGYTF
V gene: TRBV6-5; D gene: TRBD1; J gene: TRBJ1-6; clone size: .; CDR3 DNA: TGTGCCAGCAGGAACTCACAGGGGAATTCACCCCTCCACTTT; CDR3 protein: CASRNSQGNSPLHF
V gene: TRBV19; D gene: TRBD1; J gene: TRBJ1-6; clone size: .; CDR3 DNA: TGTGCCAGTAGCAGAACTTCGGGGACAGGGGCGTATAATTCACCCCTCCACTTT; CDR3 protein: CASSRTSGTGAYNSPLHF
V gene: TRBV2; D gene: TRBD1; J gene: TRBJ1-6; clone size: .; CDR3 DNA: TGTGCCAGCAGGGGACAGTTCTCTAATTCACCCCTCCACTTT; CDR3 protein: CASRGQFSNSPLHF
V gene: TRBV27; D gene: TRBD1; J gene: TRBJ1-3; clone size: .; CDR3 DNA: TGTGCCAGCAGTTCGACAGGGGGCCCCGGAAACACCATATATTTT; CDR3 protein: CASSSTGGPGNTIYF
V gene: TRBV4-2; D gene: .; J gene: TRBJ1-4; clone size: .; CDR3 DNA: TGTGCCAGCAGCCAACGGGGGTCGGAAAAACTGTTTTTT; CDR3 protein: CASSQRGSEKLFF
V gene: TRBV28; D gene: .; J gene: TRBJ2-3; clone size: .; CDR3 DNA: TGTGCCAGCAGTTTAGGGGCAGGACGAACTGTCACAGATACGCAGTATTTT; CDR3 protein: CASSLGAGRTVTDTQYF
V gene: TRBV30; D gene: TRBD2; J gene: TRBJ2-3; clone size: .; CDR3 DNA: TGTGCCTGGAGGGCGGGGGGGAAGAAAGATACGCAGTATTTT; CDR3 protein: CAWRAGGKKDTQYF
V gene: TRBV30; D gene: TRBD2; J gene: TRBJ2-5; clone size: once; CDR3 DNA: TGTGCCTGGAGTGGGGGATCGCGGACTAGCGGGGGTAAGGAGACCCAGTACTTC; CDR3 protein: CAWSGGSRTSGGKETQYF
V gene: TRBV9; D gene: TRBD2; J gene: TRBJ2-1; clone size: .; CDR3 DNA: TGTGCCAGCAGCCGGACTAGCGGGGGGTACAATGAGCAGTTCTTC; CDR3 protein: CASSRTSGGYNEQFF
V gene: TRBV5-1; D gene: TRBD1; J gene: TRBJ2-3; clone size: .; CDR3 DNA: TGCGCCAGCAGCCCGGGGACAGGGGCAGATACGCAGTATTTT; CDR3 protein: CASSPGTGADTQYF
V gene: TRBV10-2; D gene: TRBD1; J gene: TRBJ1-2; clone size: .; CDR3 DNA: TGCGCCAGCAGCCCGACAGGGATGGGTGGCTACACCTTC; CDR3 protein: CASSPTGMGGYTF
V gene: TRBV5-4; D gene: .; J gene: TRBJ1-1; clone size: once; CDR3 DNA: TGTGCCAGCAGCTCCTCCGGGACTAAGACTGAAGCTTTCTTT; CDR3 protein: CASSSSGTKTEAFF
V gene: TRBV2; D gene: TRBD2; J gene: TRBJ2-3; clone size: .; CDR3 DNA: TGTGCCAGCAGGTTTAGCGGGACAGATACGCAGTATTTT; CDR3 protein: CASRFSGTDTQYF
V gene: TRBV12-3/TRBV12-4; D gene: .; J gene: TRBJ1-1; clone size: few; CDR3 DNA: TGTGCCAGCAGTTTACAGTTGAACACTGAAGCTTTCTTT; CDR3 protein: CASSLQLNTEAFF
V gene: TRBV2; D gene: TRBD1; J gene: TRBJ1-2; clone size: .; CDR3 DNA: TGTGCCAGCAGAAACTTGGGGACAGTTGGCTACACCTTC; CDR3 protein: CASRNLGTVGYTF
V gene: TRBV19; D gene: TRBD2; J gene: TRBJ2-3; clone size: .; CDR3 DNA: TGTGCCACCCGATGGAGGAGCGGGGGCACAGATACGCAGTATTTT; CDR3 protein: CATRWRSGGTDTQYF
V gene: TRBV5-1; D gene: .; J gene: TRBJ2-2; clone size: .; CDR3 DNA: TGCGCCAGCAGCTTAAGGCAGGGGCCAGACACCGGGGAGCTGTTTTTT; CDR3 protein: CASSLRQGPDTGELFF
V gene: TRBV24-1; D gene: TRBD1; J gene: TRBJ2-3; clone size: .; CDR3 DNA: TGTGCCACCAGTGACTGGGCAGGACAGGGGAGACCTACGCAGTATTTT; CDR3 protein: CATSDWAGQGRPTQYF
V gene: TRBV5-1; D gene: TRBD1; J gene: TRBJ2-2; clone size: .; CDR3 DNA: TGCGCCAGCAGCAATTCGGACAGGGCCGCGAACACCGGGGAGCTGTTTTTT; CDR3 protein: CASSNSDRAANTGELFF
V gene: TRBV5-1; D gene: TRBD2; J gene: TRBJ2-3; clone size: .; CDR3 DNA: TGCGCCAGCAGCCAGACTAGCGGGGTGACTTATACGCAGTATTTT; CDR3 protein: CASSQTSGVTYTQYF
V gene: TRBV2; D gene: TRBD1; J gene: TRBJ1-1; clone size: .; CDR3 DNA: TGTGCCAGCACCTTGACAGGGCGGGTTGAAGCTTTCTTT; CDR3 protein: CASTLTGRVEAFF
V gene: TRBV11-2; D gene: TRBD1; J gene: TRBJ1-4; clone size: .; CDR3 DNA: TGTGCCAGCAGCCCTCAGGGGGCTCTGGGAGCTAATGAAAAACTGTTTTTT; CDR3 protein: CASSPQGALGANEKLFF
V gene: TRBV20-1; D gene: TRBD2; J gene: TRBJ2-7; clone size: .; CDR3 DNA: TGCAGTGCTAGTATCCTATCGCGGGGGGGCCGTATCGAGCAGTACTTC; CDR3 protein: CSASILSRGGRIEQYF
V gene: TRBV5-6; D gene: .; J gene: TRBJ2-1; clone size: .; CDR3 DNA: TGTGCCAGCAGCGCGCAACAGGGTCGCCACAATGAGCAGTTCTTC; CDR3 protein: CASSAQQGRHNEQFF
V gene: TRBV28; D gene: TRBD2; J gene: TRBJ2-2; clone size: .; CDR3 DNA: TGTGCCAGCAGTTTAATAGCGGGGCAGGAAACCGGGGAGCTGTTTTTT; CDR3 protein: CASSLIAGQETGELFF
V gene: TRBV30; D gene: TRBD1; J gene: TRBJ1-2; clone size: .; CDR3 DNA: TGTGCCTCCGGGACAGGGAGCGAAGGCTACACCTTC; CDR3 protein: CASGTGSEGYTF
V gene: TRBV7-8; D gene: .; J gene: TRBJ1-2; clone size: .; CDR3 DNA: TGTGCCAGCAGCTTTAACCCGACAGGAGTCTATGGCTACACCTTC; CDR3 protein: CASSFNPTGVYGYTF
V gene: TRBV5-6; D gene: TRBD1; J gene: TRBJ1-1; clone size: .; CDR3 DNA: TGTGCCAGCAGCCTCCGGACAGGGGCGAACACTGAAGCTTTCTTT; CDR3 protein: CASSLRTGANTEAFF
V gene: TRBV29-1; D gene: .; J gene: TRBJ1-1; clone size: .; CDR3 DNA: TGCAGCGCGGGACCAGACGGAGGCACTGAAGCTTTCTTT; CDR3 protein: CSAGPDGGTEAFF
V gene: TRBV10-1; D gene: TRBD2; J gene: TRBJ2-3; clone size: .; CDR3 DNA: TGCGCCAGCAGCCTTGGGGGGGTAGGCCAAGGTACGCAGTATTTT; CDR3 protein: CASSLGGVGQGTQYF
V gene: TRBV6-5; D gene: .; J gene: TRBJ1-6; clone size: .; CDR3 DNA: TGTGCCAGCAGCTTCGGAACCGGAGGGCCCCTCCACTTT; CDR3 protein: CASSFGTGGPLHF
V gene: TRBV18; D gene: TRBD1; J gene: TRBJ1-3; clone size: .; CDR3 DNA: TGTGCCAGCTCACGGGACAGGGGGCGCACTGGAAACACCATATATTTT; CDR3 protein: CASSRDRGRTGNTIYF
V gene: TRBV9; D gene: TRBD2; J gene: TRBJ2-1; clone size: .; CDR3 DNA: TGTGCCAGCAGCGTGACCGGGGGGGCCGACAATGAGCAGTTCTTC; CDR3 protein: CASSVTGGADNEQFF
V gene: TRBV11-2; D gene: .; J gene: TRBJ2-1; clone size: .; CDR3 DNA: TGTGCCAGCAGTTCCGATATTAGCTGGTACTCCTACAATGAGCAGTTCTTC; CDR3 protein: CASSSDISWYSYNEQFF